These T cell receptor beta chains were read from a single sample in a study of blood T cell repertoires in COVID-19. The method was immunoSEQ multiplex PCR; TCRdb's version includes in-frame clones alone and lacks a portion of them. In the table there are about 64,000 clones, roughly 88% of which are singletons. Sequences were obtained from peripheral blood. Receptors were obtained from a human donor in a cohort sampled during active COVID-19. Each CDR3 is given with its conserved first and last residue. D genes are given only for firm matches.

D gene	V gene	J gene	CDR3 protein
-	TRBV19	TRBJ2-7	CASKEAASYEQYF
-	TRBV3-1/TRBV3-2	TRBJ2-1	CASSQSIGADEQFF
TRBD2	TRBV4-1	TRBJ2-7	CASSQGRGSAPGEQYF
TRBD2	TRBV10-3	TRBJ2-1	CAISGTSGRRSYNEQFF
-	TRBV19	TRBJ2-5	CASTLRGAPQETQYF
TRBD2	TRBV19	TRBJ2-7	CASSNLAGWEQYF
TRBD1	TRBV5-5	TRBJ1-4	CASSSGTANEKLFF
TRBD2	TRBV2	TRBJ2-5	CASSGTSGQETQYF
TRBD1	TRBV29-1	TRBJ2-5	CSAGQGQETQYF
-	TRBV2	TRBJ1-5	CASSELSGYSNQPQHF
-	TRBV18	TRBJ2-7	CASSPSLSYEQYF
TRBD2	TRBV2	TRBJ2-3	CASSLTSGRITDTQYF
TRBD2	TRBV15	TRBJ2-7	CATSRDLAGASEQYF
-	TRBV6-6	TRBJ2-7	CASSSRLWRDSYEQYF
TRBD1	TRBV6-5	TRBJ2-7	CASSYQGALGYEQYF
-	TRBV28	TRBJ1-5	CASSPRAQPQHF
-	TRBV9	TRBJ1-3	CASSALGGSGNTIYF
-	TRBV20-1	TRBJ1-5	CSASLWQGSGQPQHF
-	TRBV19	TRBJ2-2	CASTGDTNAGELFF
TRBD2	TRBV19	TRBJ2-1	CASSSSASGYAPSPPEQFF
TRBD1	TRBV19	TRBJ1-4	CASSQDRGLYEKLFF
TRBD2	TRBV28	TRBJ2-7	CASSPQLGLAGEEQYF
-	TRBV18	TRBJ2-5	CASSREQGPGETQYF
TRBD1	TRBV19	TRBJ2-1	CASSGTGSYNEQFF
-	TRBV11-2	TRBJ2-1	CASSPSYNEQFF
TRBD1	TRBV6-5	TRBJ2-7	CASNKGTGVYEQYF
-	TRBV2	TRBJ1-1	CASRVQGANTEAFF
-	TRBV5-1	TRBJ1-2	CASSLQQTGYGYTF
-	TRBV19	TRBJ1-4	CASTAREEGNEKLFF
TRBD2	TRBV11-2	TRBJ2-7	CASSLDEAISGYSYEQYF
-	TRBV4-2	TRBJ1-2	CASSQDSQRSNYGYTF
TRBD1	TRBV7-3	TRBJ2-7	CASSSLDRGPYEQYF
TRBD1	TRBV24-1	TRBJ1-4	CATSETGGTNEKLFF
TRBD2	TRBV11-2	TRBJ2-1	CASSDPSGGYNEQFF
-	TRBV11-3	TRBJ2-3	CASSSRTVADTQYF
TRBD1	TRBV6-1	TRBJ1-2	CASSEATGGGYTF
-	TRBV6-5	TRBJ1-1	CASSYQRGNTEAFF
TRBD2	TRBV27	TRBJ2-6	CASRSTGTSGYSGANVLTF
-	TRBV7-2	TRBJ2-7	CASSLGGYGQYF
-	TRBV7-9	TRBJ2-7	CASSYRQQNSYEQYF
TRBD1	TRBV15	TRBJ2-4	CATSRGWGQPNSDIQYF
-	TRBV10-3	TRBJ2-7	CAISDSQRTYEQYF
-	TRBV19	TRBJ1-1	CASSPLLGEGTEAFF
TRBD1	TRBV5-1	TRBJ2-3	CASSSGTGLADTQYF
-	TRBV4-3	TRBJ2-4	CASSQDARVGAKNIQYF
TRBD2	TRBV5-4	TRBJ2-1	CASSRTPGLAGGPHEQFF
-	TRBV28	TRBJ2-4	CASSEGGQNIQYF
TRBD2	TRBV5-1	TRBJ2-7	CASSLGTSGATEQYF
-	TRBV10-3	TRBJ2-2	CAISTPPGELFF
TRBD1	TRBV11-3	TRBJ2-5	CASSYVQGLETQYF
-	TRBV12-5	TRBJ2-3	CASGSRTALDLDTQYF
-	TRBV24-1	TRBJ1-2	CATSAPGEYGYTF
-	TRBV28	TRBJ1-6	CASTPSAGTDNSPLHF
TRBD1	TRBV28	TRBJ1-1	CASSLYGTGPPEAFF
-	TRBV18	TRBJ1-5	CASSLQGSLGAQHF
-	TRBV7-2	TRBJ2-1	CASSHPGNEQFF
TRBD1	TRBV6-5	TRBJ2-7	CASRRQGDGEQYF
TRBD2	TRBV28	TRBJ2-5	CASSPLAGGETQYF